This T cell receptor (beta chain) was recovered during a study of technical replicates of blood from a handful of donors. This clone came up once. The CDR3 runs 18 residues. CDR1 is LGHNA, CDR2 YSLEER, per germline. The V gene end was trimmed by 0 bases and the J gene end by 2 bases; junction bases not matched to a gene: 12. TCRdb's table, derived via immunoSEQ multiplex PCR, lists solely in-frame clones and lacks some. The table lists tens of thousands of clones, approximately 96% of them singletons. Input material: T cells isolated from PBMCs. The source of this sequence is a human donor in good health. V is TRBV4-3 and J is TRBJ2-7; 8 bases are shared with TRBD2. As DNA, the CDR3 is TGCGCCAGCAGCCAAGATTTAGCGGGACCGGTGGGTCCCTACGAGCAGTACTTC. This codes for CASSQDLAGPVGPYEQYF.